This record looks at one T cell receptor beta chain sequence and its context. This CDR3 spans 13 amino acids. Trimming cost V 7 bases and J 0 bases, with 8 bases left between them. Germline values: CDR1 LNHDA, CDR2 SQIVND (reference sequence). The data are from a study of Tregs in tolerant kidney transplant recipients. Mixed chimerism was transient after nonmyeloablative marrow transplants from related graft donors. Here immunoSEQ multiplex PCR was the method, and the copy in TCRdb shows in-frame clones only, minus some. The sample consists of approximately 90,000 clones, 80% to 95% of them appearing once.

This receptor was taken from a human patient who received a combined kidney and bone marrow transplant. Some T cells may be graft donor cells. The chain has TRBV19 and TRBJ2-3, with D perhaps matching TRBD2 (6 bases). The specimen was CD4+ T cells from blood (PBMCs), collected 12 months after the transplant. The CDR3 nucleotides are TGTGCCAGTACCGGGGGTAGCACAGATACGCAGTATTTT. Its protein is CASTGGSTDTQYF.